Following are 6 T cell receptor beta chains from one sample sequenced in a study of blood T cell repertoires in COVID-19. Measured with immunoSEQ multiplex PCR; TCRdb has only the in-frame clones, and not every one. The table lists over 150,000 clones, approximately 88% of them singletons. Sequencing was carried out using peripheral blood. The receptors here all came from a woman of 80 years or more with active or convalescent COVID-19.

This clone has just a few counts. The rearrangement links TRBV30 to TRBJ1-5; a weak D match, TRBD1 (5 bases). Deletions cut 4 bases from V and 6 bases from J, with 16 bases between. This CDR3 region has 14 residues. CDR1 is GTSNPN and CDR2 is SVGIG in the germline V gene (reference sequence). The CDR3 nucleotides read TGTGCCTGGACGGCTTCTGCCGGGGGTCAGCCCCAGCATTTT. It translates to CAWTASAGGQPQHF.

The chain couples TRBV10-3 to TRBJ2-5; D possibly corresponds to TRBD1 (5 bases). The CDR3 is 14 residues long. The germline V gene has CDR1 ENHRY and CDR2 SYGVKD. V was trimmed by 0 bases and J by 3 bases, leaving 8 bases between them. In DNA, the CDR3 is TGTGCCATCAGTGAGTCCACAGGTAAAGAGACCCAGTACTTC. Translation: CAISESTGKETQYF.

The CDR3 nucleotides read TGTGCCAGCAGGGACCCGGGGGGGCCGGGAGATACGCAGTATTTT. It encodes CASRDPGGPGDTQYF. The rearrangement uses TRBV6-5 and TRBJ2-3; 8 positions agree with TRBD2. The V gene's germline CDR1 is MNHEY and CDR2 SVGAGI. With V trimmed by 6 bases and J by 5 bases, 10 bases remained unmatched. The CDR3 is 15 amino acids.

This clone was observed once. This chain uses TRBV19 with TRBJ1-5; the D gene is possibly TRBD1 (6 bases). V lost 5 bases to trimming and J lost 0 bases, with 14 bases between them. Germline assignment: CDR1 LNHDA and CDR2 SQIVND (reference sequence). This CDR3 comprises 16 residues. CDR3 DNA sequence: TGTGCCAGTAGTCCGTCACTGGGACATAGCAATCAGCCCCAGCATTTT. Residues: CASSPSLGHSNQPQHF.

The V and J genes are TRBV11-2 and TRBJ1-2; D might be TRBD1 (5 bases). V shed 5 bases and J shed 4 bases, with 11 bases lying between them. Germline V lookup: CDR1 SGHAT, CDR2 FQNNGV. The CDR3 is made up of 13 amino acids. The CDR3 coding sequence is TGTGCCAGCAGCCCGGGACTCCTCTATGGCTACACCTTC. Translation: CASSPGLLYGYTF.

The J gene is TRBJ2-5, the V gene TRBV10-2; TRBD1 might be the D (6 bases). V was pared by 8 bases and J by 5 bases, with 18 bases between. This CDR3 has 14 residues. CDR1 and CDR2 (germline): WSHSY, SAAADI. CDR3 residues: CASAWGPPGETQYF. CDR3 bases: TGCGCCAGCGCCTGGGGGCCCCCGGGGGAGACCCAGTACTTC.